This T cell receptor beta chain came from a study of CD8 T cells in Susac syndrome. A quantity of about 0.5 to 1 ug RNA underwent reverse transcription using random hexamers. TCRdb re-called the immunoSEQ multiplex PCR reads with MiXCR, one entry per CDR3 protein. The profile shows 140,000 or so distinct CDR3 sequences, 94% of them singletons. The CDR3 is 16 residues long. The germline CDR1 and CDR2 sequences are KGHSH and LQKENI. V shed 3 bases and J 6 bases; nucleotides not matched to a gene: 10. Material: CD4+ T cells from PBMCs. This TCR derives from a human donor in good health. The chain carries TRBV18 and TRBJ2-5, with TRBD2 identical over 10 bases. The CDR3 region is CASSPKASGSPKTQYF. The CDR3 coding sequence is TGTGCCAGCTCACCGAAGGCTAGCGGGAGTCCAAAGACCCAGTACTTC.